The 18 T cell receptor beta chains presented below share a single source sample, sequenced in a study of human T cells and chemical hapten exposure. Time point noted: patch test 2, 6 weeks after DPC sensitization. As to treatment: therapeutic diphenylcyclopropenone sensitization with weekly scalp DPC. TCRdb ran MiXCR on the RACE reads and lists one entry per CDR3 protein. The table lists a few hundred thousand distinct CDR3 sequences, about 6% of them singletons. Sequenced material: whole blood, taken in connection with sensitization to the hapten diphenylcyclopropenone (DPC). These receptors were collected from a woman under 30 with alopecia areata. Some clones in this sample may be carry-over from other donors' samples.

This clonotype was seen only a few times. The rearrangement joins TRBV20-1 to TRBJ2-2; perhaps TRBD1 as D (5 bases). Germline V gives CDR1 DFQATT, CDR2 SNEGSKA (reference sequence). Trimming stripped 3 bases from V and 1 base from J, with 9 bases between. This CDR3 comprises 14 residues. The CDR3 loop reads CSARGPVNTGELFF. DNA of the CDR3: TGCAGTGCTAGGGGGCCGGTGAACACCGGGGAGCTGTTTTTT.

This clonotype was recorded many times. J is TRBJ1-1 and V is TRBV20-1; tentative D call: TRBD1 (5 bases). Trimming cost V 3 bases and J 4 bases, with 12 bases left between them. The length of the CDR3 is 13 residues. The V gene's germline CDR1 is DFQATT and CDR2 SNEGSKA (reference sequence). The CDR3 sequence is CSARARGGTEAFF. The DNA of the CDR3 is TGCAGTGCTAGGGCTAGGGGAGGCACTGAAGCTTTCTTT.

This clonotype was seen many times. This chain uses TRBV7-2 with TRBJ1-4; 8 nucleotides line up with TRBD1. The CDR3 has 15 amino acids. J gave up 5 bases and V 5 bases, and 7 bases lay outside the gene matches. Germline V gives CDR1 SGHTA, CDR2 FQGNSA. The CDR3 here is CASSLQGARNEKLFF. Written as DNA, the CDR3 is TGTGCCAGCAGCCTCCAGGGGGCGAGGAATGAAAAACTGTTTTTT. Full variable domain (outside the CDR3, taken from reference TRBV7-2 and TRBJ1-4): GAGVSQSPSNKVTEKGKDVELRCDPISGHTALYWYRQSLGQGLEFLIYFQGNSAPDKSGLPSDRFSAERTGGSVSTLTIQRTQQEDSAVYLCASSLQGARNEKLFFGSGTQLSVL.

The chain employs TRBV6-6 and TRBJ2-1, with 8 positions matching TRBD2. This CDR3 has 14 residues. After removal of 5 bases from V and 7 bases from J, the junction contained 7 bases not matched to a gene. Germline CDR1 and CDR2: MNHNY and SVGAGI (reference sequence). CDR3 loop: CASSTVREGNEQFF. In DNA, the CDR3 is TGTGCCAGCAGTACGGTCCGGGAGGGGAATGAGCAGTTCTTC.

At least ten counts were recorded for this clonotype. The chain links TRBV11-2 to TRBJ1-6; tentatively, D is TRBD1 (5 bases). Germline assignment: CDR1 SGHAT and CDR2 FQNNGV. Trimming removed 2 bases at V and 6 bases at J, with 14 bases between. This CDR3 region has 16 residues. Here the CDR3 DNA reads TGTGCCAGCAGCTTAACCCATGGGGGTAGTAATTCACCCCTCCACTTT. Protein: CASSLTHGGSNSPLHF.

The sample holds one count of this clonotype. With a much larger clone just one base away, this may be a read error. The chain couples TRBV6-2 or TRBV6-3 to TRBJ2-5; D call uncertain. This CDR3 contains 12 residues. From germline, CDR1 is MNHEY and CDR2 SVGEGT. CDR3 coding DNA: TGTGCCTGCAGTTTCCCTACGGAGACCCAGTACTTC. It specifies CACSFPTETQYF.

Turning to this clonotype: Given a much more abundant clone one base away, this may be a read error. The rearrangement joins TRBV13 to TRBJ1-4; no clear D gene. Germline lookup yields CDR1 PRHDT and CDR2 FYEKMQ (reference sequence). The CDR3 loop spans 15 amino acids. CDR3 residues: CASSSYSATNEKLLF. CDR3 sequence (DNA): TGTGCCAGCAGCTCCTACAGTGCAACTAATGAAAAACTGCTTTTT.

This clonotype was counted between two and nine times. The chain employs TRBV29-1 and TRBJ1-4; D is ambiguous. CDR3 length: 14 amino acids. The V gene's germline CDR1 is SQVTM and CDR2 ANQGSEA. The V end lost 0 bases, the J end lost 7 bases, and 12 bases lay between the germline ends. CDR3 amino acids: CSVEDGERREKLFF. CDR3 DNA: TGCAGCGTTGAAGATGGGGAGAGACGTGAAAAACTGTTTTTT.

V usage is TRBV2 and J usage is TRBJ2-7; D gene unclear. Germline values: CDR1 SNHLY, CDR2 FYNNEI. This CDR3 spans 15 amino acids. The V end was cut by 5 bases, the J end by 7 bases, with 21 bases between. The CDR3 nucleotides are TGTGCCAGCAGTCCAAACGGCCCCCATTCTGGGGAGCAGTACTTC. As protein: CASSPNGPHSGEQYF.

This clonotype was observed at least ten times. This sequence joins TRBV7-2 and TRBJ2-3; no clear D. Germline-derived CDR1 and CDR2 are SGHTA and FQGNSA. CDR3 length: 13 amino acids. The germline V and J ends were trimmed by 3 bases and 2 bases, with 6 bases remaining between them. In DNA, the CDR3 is TGTGCCAGCAGCTTTACAGACACAGATACGCAGTATTTT. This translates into CASSFTDTDTQYF.

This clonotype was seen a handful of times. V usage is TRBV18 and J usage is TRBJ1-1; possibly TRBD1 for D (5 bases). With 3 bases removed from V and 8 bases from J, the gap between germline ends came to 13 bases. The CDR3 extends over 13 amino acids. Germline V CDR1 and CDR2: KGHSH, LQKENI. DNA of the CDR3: TGTGCCAGCTCACCCCTAAGGGGAAGGGAAGCTTTCTTT. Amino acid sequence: CASSPLRGREAFF.

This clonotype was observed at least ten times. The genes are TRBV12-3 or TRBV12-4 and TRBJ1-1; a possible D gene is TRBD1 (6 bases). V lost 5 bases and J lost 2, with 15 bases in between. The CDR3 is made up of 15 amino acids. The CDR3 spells CASSTGIMRNTEAFF. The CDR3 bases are TGTGCCAGCAGTACAGGGATCATGAGAAACACTGAAGCTTTCTTT.

The DNA for the CDR3 is TGTGCCAGCAGCTTAGATCCGGTGTCCCCTGAAGCTTTCTTT. It specifies CASSLDPVSPEAFF. The chain links TRBV11-2 to TRBJ1-1, with unresolved D. The germline CDR1 and CDR2 sequences are SGHAT and FQNNGV. The CDR3 is made up of 14 amino acids. Trimming removed 0 bases from V and 6 bases from J, with 11 bases in between.

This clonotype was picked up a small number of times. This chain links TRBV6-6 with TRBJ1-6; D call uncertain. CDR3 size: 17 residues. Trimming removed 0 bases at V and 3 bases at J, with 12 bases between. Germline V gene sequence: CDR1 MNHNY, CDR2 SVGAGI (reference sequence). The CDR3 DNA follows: TGTGCCAGCAGTTACTCGTCGGATCAGTTCTATAATTCACCCCTCCACTTT. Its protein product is CASSYSSDQFYNSPLHF.

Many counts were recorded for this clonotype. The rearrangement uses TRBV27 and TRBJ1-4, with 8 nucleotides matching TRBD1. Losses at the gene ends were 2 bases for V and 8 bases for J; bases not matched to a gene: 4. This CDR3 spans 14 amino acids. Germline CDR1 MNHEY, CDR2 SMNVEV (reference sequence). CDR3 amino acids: CASSLRTGSEKLFF. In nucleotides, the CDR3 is TGTGCCAGCAGTTTAAGGACAGGGTCGGAAAAACTGTTTTTT.

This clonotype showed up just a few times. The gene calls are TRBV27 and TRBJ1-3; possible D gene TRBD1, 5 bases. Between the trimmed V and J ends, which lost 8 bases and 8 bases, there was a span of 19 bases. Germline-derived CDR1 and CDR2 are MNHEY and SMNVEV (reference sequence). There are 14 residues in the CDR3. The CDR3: CASPLAFTGDTIYF. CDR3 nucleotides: TGTGCCAGCCCGTTGGCCTTTACGGGGGACACCATATATTTT.

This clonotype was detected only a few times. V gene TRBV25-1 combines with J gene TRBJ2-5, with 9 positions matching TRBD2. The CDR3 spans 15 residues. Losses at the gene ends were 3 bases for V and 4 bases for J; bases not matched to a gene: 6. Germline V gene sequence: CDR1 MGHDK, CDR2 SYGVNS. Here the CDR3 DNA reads TGTGCCAGCAGTGATCCAGGACTAGCGCCAGAGACCCAGTACTTC. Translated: CASSDPGLAPETQYF.

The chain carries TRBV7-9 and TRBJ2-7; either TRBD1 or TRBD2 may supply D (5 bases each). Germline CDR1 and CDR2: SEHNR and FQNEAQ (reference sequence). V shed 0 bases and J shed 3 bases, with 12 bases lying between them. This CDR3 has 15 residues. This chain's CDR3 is CASSLAPGADYEQYF. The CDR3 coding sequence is TGTGCCAGCAGCTTAGCTCCCGGGGCCGACTACGAGCAGTACTTC. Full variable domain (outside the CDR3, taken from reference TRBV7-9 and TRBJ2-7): DTGVSQNPRHKITKRGQNVTFRCDPISEHNRLYWYRQTLGQGPEFLTYFQNEAQLEKSRLLSDRFSAERPKGSFSTLEIQRTEQGDSAMYLCASSLAPGADYEQYFGPGTRLTVT.